The rows below give T cell receptor beta chains drawn from one sample of a study of glioma-infiltrating T cells after dendritic cell vaccination. TCRdb's copy holds only in-frame clones and misses some; the assay was immunoSEQ multiplex PCR. The sample lists nearly 85,000 clones; around 90% were seen once. Source: blood, taken before dendritic cell vaccination. These receptors were obtained from a human donor with glioblastoma. The CDR3 runs from the conserved cysteine through the conserved F or W. Where a row states a size, it is once, few, many or the class of an expanded clone; other rows omit it.

J gene,clone size,V gene,CDR3 protein
TRBJ2-7,-,TRBV20-1,CSATPGVAGTF
TRBJ1-2,-,TRBV5-1,CASSRDLLDYGYTF
TRBJ2-2,-,TRBV10-1,CASPTPPNTGELFF
TRBJ1-1,-,TRBV19,CASSQGAYTEAFF
TRBJ1-3,-,TRBV5-6,CASSIIGNTIYF
TRBJ2-7,-,TRBV9,CASSPWDRRYEQYF
TRBJ2-1,-,TRBV7-3,CASSLAGHNEQFF
TRBJ2-1,-,TRBV7-2,CASSRRGRNEQFF
TRBJ2-3,-,TRBV2,CASSELAGTSDTQYF
TRBJ1-1,-,TRBV30,CAWNGLYTEAFF
TRBJ1-2,-,TRBV9,CASSVDSDYGYTF
TRBJ2-1,-,TRBV13,CASSPNGRWEQFF
TRBJ1-5,few,TRBV6-5,CASSSGTGGNQPQHF
TRBJ1-1,-,TRBV18,CASSPTQGGRNTEAFF
TRBJ1-2,-,TRBV29-1,CSVYQGGGYTF
TRBJ2-2,-,TRBV19,CASGGGGPNTGELFF
TRBJ2-3,-,TRBV7-2,CASSLDGARASGSTDTQYF
TRBJ2-7,-,TRBV6-1,CASSEAWDSLYEQYF
TRBJ1-1,-,TRBV30,CAWSEKGATTEAFF
TRBJ2-5,-,TRBV2,CASSEFGQGRKTQYF
TRBJ2-3,-,TRBV19,CASSRRTSGRTDTQYF
TRBJ2-7,-,TRBV6-1,CASSERGLAGGSYEQYF
TRBJ1-2,-,TRBV5-1,CASSLSQGIYGYTF
TRBJ2-6,-,TRBV5-1,CASSLTISGANVLTF
TRBJ1-5,-,TRBV5-5,CASSLGAPGSNQPQHF
TRBJ2-2,-,TRBV2,CASVTLANTGELFF
TRBJ1-4,-,TRBV5-1,CASSQQGPGEKLFF
TRBJ2-1,once,TRBV7-3,CASSPRGLAGMNEQFF
TRBJ1-5,few,TRBV19,CASSSRQGVYSNQPQHF
TRBJ2-7,-,TRBV28,CASSPRGEQYF
TRBJ1-1,-,TRBV2,CASRDRGTEAFF
TRBJ1-2,-,TRBV6-1,CASSEGSWAMVSYTF
TRBJ2-7,-,TRBV6-1,CASSEDRVGYEQYF
TRBJ2-5,-,TRBV4-1,CASSQLSRAPGETQYF
TRBJ2-7,-,TRBV6-5,CASSLDPDRLYVQYF
TRBJ1-5,-,TRBV28,CASSYPNRQPQHF
TRBJ1-3,once,TRBV5-4,CASSPTVGSGNTIYF
TRBJ2-5,-,TRBV7-9,CASRSGLAVKTQYF
TRBJ2-2,-,TRBV9,CASSATGALNTGELFF
TRBJ2-7,-,TRBV14,CASSRTSPPYEQYF
TRBJ2-5,once,TRBV27,CASRKNRGQETQYF
TRBJ1-2,-,TRBV4-1,CASSQAGDYGYTF
TRBJ1-5,-,TRBV19,CASSILTGGVLSNQPQHF
TRBJ2-7,-,TRBV6-6,CASSGLGGYEQYF
TRBJ2-1,-,TRBV27,CASSPRTGGAYNEQFF
TRBJ1-2,-,TRBV10-3,CAISPDRYGYTF
TRBJ2-7,-,TRBV9,CASSVAVQTYEQYF
TRBJ1-1,-,TRBV5-5,CASSRDNTEAFF
TRBJ2-7,-,TRBV5-1,CASSLAARGAHSEQYF
TRBJ2-1,-,TRBV7-9,CASSRRGPGTRYNEQFF
TRBJ1-6,-,TRBV5-4,CASSQIRDTGSPLHF